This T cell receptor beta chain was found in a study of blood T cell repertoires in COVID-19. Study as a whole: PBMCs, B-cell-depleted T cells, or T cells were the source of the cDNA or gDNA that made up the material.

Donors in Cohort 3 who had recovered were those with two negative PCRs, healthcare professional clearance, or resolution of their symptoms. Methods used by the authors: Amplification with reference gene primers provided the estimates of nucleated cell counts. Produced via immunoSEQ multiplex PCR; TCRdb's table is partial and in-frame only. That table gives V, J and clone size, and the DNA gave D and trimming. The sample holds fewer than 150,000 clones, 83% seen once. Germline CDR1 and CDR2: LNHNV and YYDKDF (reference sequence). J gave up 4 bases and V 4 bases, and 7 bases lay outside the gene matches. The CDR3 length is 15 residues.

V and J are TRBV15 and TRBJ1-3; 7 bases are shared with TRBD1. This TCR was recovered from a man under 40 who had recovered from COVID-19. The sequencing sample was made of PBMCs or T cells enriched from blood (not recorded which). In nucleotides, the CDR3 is TGTGCCACCAGCATCGACGGGACAGTCGGAAACACCATATATTTT. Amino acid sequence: CATSIDGTVGNTIYF. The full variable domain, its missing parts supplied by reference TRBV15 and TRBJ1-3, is DAMVIQNPRYQVTQFGKPVTLSCSQTLNHNVMYWYQQKSSQAPKLLFHYYDKDFNNEADTPDNFQSRRPNTSFCFLDIRSPGLGDTAMYLCATSIDGTVGNTIYFGEGSWLTVV.